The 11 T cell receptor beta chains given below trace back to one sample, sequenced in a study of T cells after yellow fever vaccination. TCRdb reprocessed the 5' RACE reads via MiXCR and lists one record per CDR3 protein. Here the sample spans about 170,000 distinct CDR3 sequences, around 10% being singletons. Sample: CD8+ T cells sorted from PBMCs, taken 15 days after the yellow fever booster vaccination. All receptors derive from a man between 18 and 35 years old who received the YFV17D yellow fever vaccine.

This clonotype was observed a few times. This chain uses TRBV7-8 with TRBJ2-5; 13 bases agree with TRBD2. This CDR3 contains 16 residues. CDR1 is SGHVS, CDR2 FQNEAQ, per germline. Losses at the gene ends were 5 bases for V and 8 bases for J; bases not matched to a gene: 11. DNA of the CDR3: TGTGCCAGCAGCGCAAGACTAGCGGGGGGCCTGGATACCCAGTACTTC. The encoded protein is CASSARLAGGLDTQYF.

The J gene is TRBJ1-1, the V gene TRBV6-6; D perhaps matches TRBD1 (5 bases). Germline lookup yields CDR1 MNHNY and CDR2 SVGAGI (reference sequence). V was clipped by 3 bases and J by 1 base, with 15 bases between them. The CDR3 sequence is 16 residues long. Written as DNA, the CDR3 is TGTGCCAGCAGTTATTTAGGGGAAAAGAGGAACACTGAAGCTTTCTTT. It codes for CASSYLGEKRNTEAFF.

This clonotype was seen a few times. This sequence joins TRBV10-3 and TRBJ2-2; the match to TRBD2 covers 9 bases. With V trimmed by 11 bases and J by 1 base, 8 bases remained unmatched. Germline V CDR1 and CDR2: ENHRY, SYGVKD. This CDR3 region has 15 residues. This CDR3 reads CASTLSGGNTGELFF. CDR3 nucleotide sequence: TGTGCCTCCACCCTTAGCGGGGGGAACACCGGGGAGCTGTTTTTT.

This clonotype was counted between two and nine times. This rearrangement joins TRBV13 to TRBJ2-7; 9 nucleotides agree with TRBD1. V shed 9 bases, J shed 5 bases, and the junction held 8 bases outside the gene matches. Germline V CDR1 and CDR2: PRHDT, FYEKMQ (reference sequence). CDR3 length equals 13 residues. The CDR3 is CASSGTGIHEQYF. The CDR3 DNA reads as TGTGCCAGTTCCGGGACAGGGATCCACGAGCAGTACTTC.

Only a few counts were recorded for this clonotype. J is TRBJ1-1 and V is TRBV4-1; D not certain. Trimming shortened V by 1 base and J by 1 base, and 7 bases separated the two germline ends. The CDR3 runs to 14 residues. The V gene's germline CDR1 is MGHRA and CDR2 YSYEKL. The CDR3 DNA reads TGCGCCAGCAGCCAAGTCGCCGGGAACACTGAAGCTTTCTTT. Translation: CASSQVAGNTEAFF.

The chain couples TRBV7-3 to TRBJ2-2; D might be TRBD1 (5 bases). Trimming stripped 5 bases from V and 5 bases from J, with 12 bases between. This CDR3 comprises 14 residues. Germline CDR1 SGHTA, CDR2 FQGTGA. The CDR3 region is CASSPSRATGELFF. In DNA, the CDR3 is TGTGCCAGCAGCCCCTCCAGGGCAACCGGGGAGCTGTTTTTT.

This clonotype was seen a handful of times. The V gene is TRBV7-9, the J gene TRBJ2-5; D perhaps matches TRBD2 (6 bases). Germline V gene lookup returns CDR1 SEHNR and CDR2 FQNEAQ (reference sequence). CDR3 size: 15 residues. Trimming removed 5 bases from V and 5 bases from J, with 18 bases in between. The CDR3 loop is CASSPGPPSEETQYF. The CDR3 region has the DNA TGTGCCAGCAGCCCCGGGCCCCCTAGCGAGGAGACCCAGTACTTC.

CDR3 bases: TGTGCCAGCAACTTACCACCCGCGGACAGGGGGAGGGAGGATACTGAAGCTTTCTTT. Its translation is CASNLPPADRGREDTEAFF. The rearrangement links TRBV28 to TRBJ1-1; 10 nucleotides agree with TRBD1. Looked up from germline, CDR1 is MDHEN and CDR2 is SYDVKM. Trimming took 7 bases from V and 5 from J; bases not matched to a gene: 22. The length of the CDR3 is 19 residues.

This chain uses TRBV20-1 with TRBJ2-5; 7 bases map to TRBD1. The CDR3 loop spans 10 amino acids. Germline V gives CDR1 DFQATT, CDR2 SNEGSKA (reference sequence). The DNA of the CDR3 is TGCAGCGACAGGGAAGAGACCCAGTACTTC. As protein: CSDREETQYF.

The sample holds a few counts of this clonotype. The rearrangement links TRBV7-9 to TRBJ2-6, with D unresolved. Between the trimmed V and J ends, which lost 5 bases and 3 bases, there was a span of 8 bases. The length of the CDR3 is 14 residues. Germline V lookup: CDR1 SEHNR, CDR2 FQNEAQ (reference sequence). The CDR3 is CASSVPYGANVLTF. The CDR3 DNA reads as TGTGCCAGCAGCGTCCCCTATGGGGCCAACGTCCTGACTTTC. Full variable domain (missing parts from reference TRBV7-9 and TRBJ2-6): DTGVSQNPRHKITKRGQNVTFRCDPISEHNRLYWYRQTLGQGPEFLTYFQNEAQLEKSRLLSDRFSAERPKGSFSTLEIQRTEQGDSAMYLCASSVPYGANVLTFGAGSRLTVL.

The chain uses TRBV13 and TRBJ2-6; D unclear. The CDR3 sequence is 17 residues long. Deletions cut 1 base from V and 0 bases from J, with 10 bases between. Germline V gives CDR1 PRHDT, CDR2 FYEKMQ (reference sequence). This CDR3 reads CASSLVGESSGANVLTF. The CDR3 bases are TGTGCCAGCAGCTTAGTTGGAGAAAGCTCTGGGGCCAACGTCCTGACTTTC. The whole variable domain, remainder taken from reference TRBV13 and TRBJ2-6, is AAGVIQSPRHLIKEKRETATLKCYPIPRHDTVYWYQQGPGQDPQFLISFYEKMQSDKGSIPDRFSAQQFSDYHSELNMSSLELGDSALYFCASSLVGESSGANVLTFGAGSRLTVL.